Listed below are T cell receptor beta chains from one sample, sequenced in a study of blood T cell repertoires in COVID-19. The assay was immunoSEQ multiplex PCR, and TCRdb's table has in-frame clones only and misses some. The table records just under 100,000 clones, approximately 86% of them present only once. Specimen: peripheral blood. All receptors derive from a woman in her sixties in a cohort sampled during active or convalescent COVID-19. The CDR3 runs from the conserved cysteine through the conserved F or W. The order of the fields is J gene, clone size, CDR3 length, V gene, D gene, CDR3 protein, CDR3 DNA. The D gene is left open where the match is weak. Clone size appears in some rows only: once, few, many, or a class for an expanded clone.

J: TRBJ1-1; size: .; length: 14; V: TRBV6-5; D: TRBD1; CDR3: CASSFRTGNTEAFF; DNA: TGTGCCAGCAGTTTCCGGACAGGGAACACTGAAGCTTTCTTT
J: TRBJ2-1; size: .; length: 16; V: TRBV24-1; D: .; CDR3: CATSDARDPSRNEQFF; DNA: TGTGCCACCAGTGACGCCCGGGATCCCAGCCGAAATGAGCAGTTCTTC
J: TRBJ2-7; size: .; length: 15; V: TRBV11-3; D: TRBD1; CDR3: CASSLGGTGAGEQYF; DNA: TGTGCCAGCAGCTTAGGAGGGACAGGGGCCGGCGAGCAGTACTTC
J: TRBJ2-3; size: .; length: 11; V: TRBV12-3/TRBV12-4; D: TRBD2; CDR3: CASSGGGTSRF; DNA: TGTGCCAGCAGTGGGGGGGGGACTAGCCGTTTT
J: TRBJ1-4; size: .; length: 14; V: TRBV9; D: .; CDR3: CASSGGVTNEKLFF; DNA: TGTGCCAGCAGCGGGGGGGTGACTAATGAAAAACTGTTTTTT
J: TRBJ2-1; size: .; length: 15; V: TRBV10-1; D: TRBD2; CDR3: CASSDSSGRHYEQFF; DNA: TGCGCCAGCAGTGATTCTAGCGGGAGGCACTATGAGCAGTTCTTC
J: TRBJ2-1; size: .; length: 14; V: TRBV5-4; D: TRBD2; CDR3: CASSDWGGYNEQFF; DNA: TGTGCCAGCAGCGACTGGGGGGGTTACAATGAGCAGTTCTTC
J: TRBJ2-1; size: few; length: 15; V: TRBV27; D: .; CDR3: CASSLSIVTYNEQFF; DNA: TGTGCCAGCAGTTTATCTATCGTAACCTACAATGAGCAGTTCTTC
J: TRBJ1-4; size: .; length: 15; V: TRBV28; D: .; CDR3: CASTRLRATNEKLFF; DNA: TGTGCCAGCACCCGGCTGAGGGCAACTAATGAAAAACTGTTTTTT
J: TRBJ2-7; size: few; length: 15; V: TRBV7-9; D: .; CDR3: CASSLDGTQSYEQYF; DNA: TGTGCCAGCAGCTTAGACGGGACACAGTCCTACGAGCAGTACTTC
J: TRBJ2-1; size: .; length: 15; V: TRBV6-6; D: TRBD2; CDR3: CASSGSGGLTNEQFF; DNA: TGTGCCAGCAGTGGGAGCGGGGGGTTGACCAATGAGCAGTTCTTC
J: TRBJ1-6; size: .; length: 15; V: TRBV4-1; D: TRBD1; CDR3: CASSQGTGLNSPLHF; DNA: TGCGCCAGCAGCCAAGGGACAGGGCTAAATTCACCCCTCCACTTT
J: TRBJ2-7; size: once; length: 14; V: TRBV7-9; D: .; CDR3: CASSSAGQSVQQYF; DNA: TGTGCCAGCAGCTCCGCGGGACAGAGCGTCCAGCAGTACTTC
J: TRBJ2-3; size: .; length: 17; V: TRBV7-8; D: TRBD2; CDR3: CASSLALRGGRADTQYF; DNA: TGTGCCAGCAGCTTAGCGCTACGGGGGGGCCGGGCAGATACGCAGTATTTT
J: TRBJ2-5; size: few; length: 15; V: TRBV2; D: TRBD2; CDR3: CASSEMASGDETQYF; DNA: TGTGCCAGCAGTGAAATGGCTAGCGGGGACGAGACCCAGTACTTC
J: TRBJ1-5; size: .; length: 15; V: TRBV18; D: TRBD1; CDR3: CASSGGQGASQPQHF; DNA: TGTGCCAGCTCAGGGGGACAGGGGGCAAGTCAGCCCCAGCATTTT
J: TRBJ1-4; size: .; length: 17; V: TRBV3-1/TRBV3-2; D: .; CDR3: CASSQESTGLTNEKLFF; DNA: TGTGCCAGCAGCCAAGAGTCTACCGGACTAACTAATGAAAAACTGTTTTTT
J: TRBJ2-3; size: .; length: 12; V: TRBV29-1; D: .; CDR3: CSARGASDTQYF; DNA: TGCAGCGCCCGGGGGGCCTCAGATACGCAGTATTTT
J: TRBJ2-1; size: .; length: 16; V: TRBV7-9; D: TRBD2; CDR3: CASSFDLRLAGNEQFF; DNA: TGTGCCAGCAGCTTTGATCTGAGGCTAGCGGGAAATGAGCAGTTCTTC
J: TRBJ2-5; size: .; length: 17; V: TRBV4-1; D: .; CDR3: CASSQDRTVFDQETQYF; DNA: TGCGCCAGCAGCCAAGATAGAACAGTGTTTGACCAAGAGACCCAGTACTTC
J: TRBJ2-2; size: few; length: 15; V: TRBV7-9; D: .; CDR3: CASRTGAGETGELFF; DNA: TGTGCCAGCAGGACTGGAGCAGGGGAGACCGGGGAGCTGTTTTTT
J: TRBJ2-4; size: .; length: 15; V: TRBV5-1; D: .; CDR3: CASSSQGLGKNIQYF; DNA: TGCGCCAGCAGCTCTCAGGGGTTAGGCAAAAACATTCAGTACTTC
J: TRBJ1-2; size: .; length: 15; V: TRBV7-2; D: .; CDR3: CASSLQSGNLYGYTF; DNA: TGTGCCAGCAGCTTACAGTCCGGGAACCTCTATGGCTACACCTTC
J: TRBJ1-4; size: few; length: 16; V: TRBV4-1; D: .; CDR3: CASSQAGGVVGEKLFF; DNA: TGCGCCAGCAGCCAGGCGGGGGGGGTAGTAGGCGAAAAACTGTTTTTT
J: TRBJ2-7; size: .; length: 12; V: TRBV19; D: .; CDR3: CATSRGPYEQYF; DNA: TGTGCCACGAGCAGGGGCCCCTACGAGCAGTACTTC
J: TRBJ1-2; size: once; length: 13; V: TRBV9; D: .; CDR3: CASSVPGRDGYTF; DNA: TGTGCCAGCAGCGTCCCTGGGCGGGATGGCTACACCTTC
J: TRBJ1-2; size: .; length: 16; V: TRBV10-2; D: TRBD1; CDR3: CASTHEDRGFNYGYTF; DNA: TGCGCCAGCACTCACGAGGACAGGGGATTTAACTATGGCTACACCTTC
J: TRBJ2-7; size: .; length: 15; V: TRBV9; D: .; CDR3: CASSVAWELQSEQYF; DNA: TGTGCCAGCAGCGTAGCGTGGGAGTTACAGAGCGAGCAGTACTTC
J: TRBJ2-5; size: .; length: 17; V: TRBV24-1; D: TRBD1; CDR3: CATSDHRTGGVVETQYF; DNA: TGTGCCACCAGTGATCATAGAACAGGGGGAGTTGTGGAGACCCAGTACTTC
J: TRBJ1-2; size: once; length: 15; V: TRBV5-4; D: .; CDR3: CASSLVGRGGYGYTF; DNA: TGTGCCAGCAGCTTGGTCGGGCGGGGAGGGTATGGCTACACCTTC
J: TRBJ2-1; size: .; length: 11; V: TRBV27; D: TRBD2; CDR3: CASPLGTSELF; DNA: TGTGCAAGCCCCCTCGGGACTAGCGAGCTCTTC
J: TRBJ2-1; size: .; length: 15; V: TRBV7-6; D: TRBD2; CDR3: CASSLAPGGGNEQFF; DNA: TGTGCCAGCAGCTTAGCTCCGGGGGGAGGGAATGAGCAGTTCTTC
J: TRBJ2-7; size: .; length: 14; V: TRBV5-1; D: TRBD1; CDR3: CASSLGTGGVEQYF; DNA: TGCGCCAGCAGCCTCGGGACAGGGGGCGTCGAGCAGTACTTC
J: TRBJ1-4; size: .; length: 18; V: TRBV18; D: TRBD1; CDR3: CASSPKAPDRGSGEKLFF; DNA: TGTGCCAGCTCACCTAAAGCCCCCGACAGGGGGAGTGGAGAAAAACTGTTTTTT
J: TRBJ2-5; size: .; length: 17; V: TRBV19; D: TRBD2; CDR3: CASSRDRLAGGQETQYF; DNA: TGTGCCAGTAGTAGAGACAGACTAGCGGGGGGTCAAGAGACCCAGTACTTC
J: TRBJ1-5; size: .; length: 13; V: TRBV29-1; D: TRBD1; CDR3: CSVGGGTGMPQHF; DNA: TGCAGCGTTGGGGGCGGGACAGGGATGCCCCAGCATTTT
J: TRBJ1-1; size: .; length: 15; V: TRBV19; D: .; CDR3: CASSTQGLSAPEAFF; DNA: TGTGCCAGTAGTACCCAGGGGCTTTCAGCCCCTGAAGCTTTCTTT
J: TRBJ2-5; size: .; length: 16; V: TRBV2; D: TRBD2; CDR3: CASSAYSGGAGETQYF; DNA: TGTGCCAGCAGTGCCTATAGCGGGGGGGCCGGGGAGACCCAGTACTTC
J: TRBJ1-1; size: .; length: 15; V: TRBV19; D: TRBD1; CDR3: CASRTGTGMNTEAFF; DNA: TGTGCCAGTAGGACCGGGACAGGGATGAACACTGAAGCTTTCTTT
J: TRBJ1-5; size: .; length: 14; V: TRBV6-5; D: TRBD1; CDR3: CASKGQGALQPQHF; DNA: TGTGCCAGCAAGGGACAGGGGGCACTTCAGCCCCAGCATTTT
J: TRBJ2-3; size: .; length: 13; V: TRBV5-1; D: .; CDR3: CASSPGVSDTQYF; DNA: TGCGCCAGCAGCCCGGGGGTCAGCGATACGCAGTATTTT
J: TRBJ2-3; size: .; length: 12; V: TRBV29-1; D: TRBD2; CDR3: CSVRLAGDTQYF; DNA: TGCAGCGTCCGACTAGCGGGAGATACGCAGTATTTT
J: TRBJ1-1; size: .; length: 15; V: TRBV28; D: TRBD1; CDR3: CASSPWTGGTTEAFF; DNA: TGTGCCAGCAGTCCCTGGACAGGGGGCACCACTGAAGCTTTCTTT
J: TRBJ2-7; size: .; length: 13; V: TRBV10-1; D: .; CDR3: CASSSGINYEQYF; DNA: TGCGCCAGCAGTTCAGGGATAAACTACGAGCAGTACTTC
J: TRBJ1-5; size: .; length: 16; V: TRBV19; D: .; CDR3: CAVTRRGGGGNQPQHF; DNA: TGTGCCGTCACCCGCCGAGGGGGTGGGGGCAATCAGCCCCAGCATTTT
J: TRBJ2-1; size: .; length: 15; V: TRBV5-1; D: .; CDR3: CASSPYRATHNEQFF; DNA: TGCGCCAGCAGCCCATACAGGGCCACTCACAATGAGCAGTTCTTC